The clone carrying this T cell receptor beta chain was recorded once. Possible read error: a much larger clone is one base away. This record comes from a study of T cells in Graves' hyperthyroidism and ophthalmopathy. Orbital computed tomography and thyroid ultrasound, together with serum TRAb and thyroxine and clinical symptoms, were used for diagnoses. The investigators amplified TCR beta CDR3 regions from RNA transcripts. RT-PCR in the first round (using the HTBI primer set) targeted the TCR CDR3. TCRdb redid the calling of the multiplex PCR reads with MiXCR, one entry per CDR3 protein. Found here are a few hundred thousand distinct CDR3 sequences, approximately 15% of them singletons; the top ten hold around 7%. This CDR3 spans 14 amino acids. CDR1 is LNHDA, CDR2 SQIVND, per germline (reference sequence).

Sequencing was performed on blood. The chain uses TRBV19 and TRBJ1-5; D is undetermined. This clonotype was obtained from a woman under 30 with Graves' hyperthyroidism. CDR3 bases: TGTGCCAGTACCGTTCCTCAGACGGGTCAGCCCCGGCATTTT. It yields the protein CASTVPQTGQPRHF. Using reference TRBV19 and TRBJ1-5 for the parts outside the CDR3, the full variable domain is DGGITQSPKYLFRKEGQNVTLSCEQNLNHDAMYWYRQDPGQGLRLIYYSQIVNDFQKGDIAEGYSVSREKKESFPLTVTSAQKNPTAFYLCASTVPQTGQPRHFGDGTRLSIL.